The 24 T cell receptor beta chains given below trace back to one sample, sequenced in a study of shared clonotypes between healthy human individuals. As defined, naive CD8 cells were CD45RO-negative and positively selected for CCR7, with terminally differentiated effector memory CD45RA+ cells excluded. Only in-frame clones appear in the TCRdb table, and some are missing; sequencing was by immunoSEQ multiplex PCR. The repertoire holds nearly 2 million clones, about 95% seen once, with 1% to 1.5% in the top ten. The sequencing input was naive CD8+ T cells sorted from blood. The receptors originated from a man younger than 35 in good health.

This rearrangement joins TRBV9 to TRBJ2-6; the D is unclear. The CDR3 sequence is 12 residues long. The ends were cut back, 3 bases at V and 6 bases at J, with 4 bases in the middle. CDR1 and CDR2 from the germline V gene are SGDLS and YYNGEE. The CDR3 reads CASSAPANVLTF. In nucleotides, the CDR3 is TGTGCCAGCAGCGCCCCGGCCAACGTCCTGACTTTC.

This clone was counted a single time. This chain joins TRBV2 and TRBJ2-1; D is ambiguous. The germline gives CDR1 SNHLY, CDR2 FYNNEI. Trimming removed 8 bases at V and 3 bases at J, with 11 bases between. CDR3 size: 13 residues. In DNA form, the CDR3 reads TGTGCCAGCGGTCGGGTCAGCTACAATGAGCAGTTCTTC. It specifies CASGRVSYNEQFF.

About this clone: The same CDR3 arises from other DNA sequences in this sample as well. The chain has TRBV9 and TRBJ2-1; no clear D gene. The CDR3 is 15 amino acids. V was cut by 0 bases and J by 4 bases, with 11 bases left in between. Germline CDR1 reads SGDLS; CDR2 reads YYNGEE. In DNA, the CDR3 is TGTGCCAGCAGCGTAGAAGGCGGACCTTACAATGAGCAGTTCTTC. Amino acids: CASSVEGGPYNEQFF.

Notes on this clone: This sample includes further DNA sequences coding for the same CDR3. The rearrangement uses TRBV5-4 and TRBJ1-1; D unclear. From germline, CDR1 is SGHNT and CDR2 YYREEE (reference sequence). The germline V and J ends were trimmed by 0 bases and 5 bases, with 11 bases remaining between them. The CDR3 runs to 14 residues. The CDR3 DNA reads TGTGCCAGCAGCTTGGTCGGCAGCAATACTGAAGCTTTCTTT. Translating it yields CASSLVGSNTEAFF.

This clone was counted a single time. The chain has TRBV5-6 and TRBJ1-1; 7 bases are a match to TRBD1. CDR1 and CDR2 from the germline V gene are SGHDT and YYEEEE. V trimming: 0 bases; J trimming: 7 bases; junction bases outside the gene matches: 6. The CDR3 loop spans 14 amino acids. CDR3 region: CASSLGGQTNEAFF. In DNA, the CDR3 is TGTGCCAGCAGCTTGGGGGGACAGACAAATGAAGCTTTCTTT.

The genes are TRBV4-1 and TRBJ2-1; 9 positions agree with TRBD1. CDR3 size: 15 residues. With 1 base clipped from V and 6 bases from J, the junction kept 4 bases outside the gene matches. Looked up from germline, CDR1 is MGHRA and CDR2 is YSYEKL. The CDR3 DNA reads as TGCGCCAGCAGCCAAGGGGGACAGGGCGCCAATGAGCAGTTCTTC. Its protein is CASSQGGQGANEQFF.

The V and J genes are TRBV29-1 and TRBJ2-7, with 8 bases identical to TRBD1. V was pared by 3 bases and J by 7 bases, with 11 bases of the junction left unmatched. Germline V gene sequence: CDR1 SQVTM, CDR2 ANQGSEA. The CDR3 loop spans 14 amino acids. The DNA for the CDR3 is TGCAGCGTTGATGACAGGGGTTCCTTAGGAGAGCAGTACTTC. Its translation: CSVDDRGSLGEQYF.

The CDR3 DNA is TGTGCCAGCAGCGCGGAGGAGGGCACCACAGATACGCAGTATTTT. This sequence encodes CASSAEEGTTDTQYF. V is TRBV7-9 and J is TRBJ2-3; D possibly corresponds to TRBD2 (6 bases). Germline V gene data show CDR1 as SEHNR and CDR2 as FQNEAQ (reference sequence). Trimming removed 5 bases at V and 2 bases at J, with 14 bases between. The CDR3 contains 15 residues.

The chain combines TRBV27 with TRBJ2-7; D is perhaps TRBD2 (5 bases). The CDR3 is 16 residues long. Per germline, CDR1 MNHEY and CDR2 SMNVEV (reference sequence). V lost 4 bases, J lost 5 bases, and 21 bases lay in between. For the CDR3, the DNA is TGTGCCAGCAGTTCTCGGGCCCTACTAGATATCAACGAGCAGTACTTC. This translates into CASSSRALLDINEQYF.

The genes are TRBV9 and TRBJ2-2, with a possible D match to TRBD1 (5 bases). V was cut by 0 bases and J by 6 bases, with 6 bases left in between. The length of the CDR3 is 13 residues. Germline V gene sequence: CDR1 SGDLS, CDR2 YYNGEE. The CDR3 DNA is TGTGCCAGCAGCGTAGGACAGCCCGGGGAGCTGTTTTTT. It is translated as CASSVGQPGELFF.

This clone was recorded a few times. The rearrangement uses TRBV4-2 and TRBJ2-2; D gene unclear. CDR3 length equals 13 residues. V was cut by 1 base and J by 6 bases, with 6 bases left in between. Per the germline V gene, CDR1 is LGHNA and CDR2 is YNFKEQ. The CDR3 sequence is CASSQALPGELFF. The CDR3 DNA sequence: TGTGCCAGCAGCCAAGCTCTTCCCGGGGAGCTGTTTTTT.

The chain employs TRBV27 and TRBJ1-5, with TRBD1 identical over 7 bases. Germline loops: CDR1 MNHEY, CDR2 SMNVEV (reference sequence). The CDR3 is 14 residues long. J gave up 4 bases and V 6 bases, and 6 bases lay outside the gene matches. The DNA of the CDR3 is TGTGCCAGCAGACAGGGGATTTTTAATCAGCCCCAGCATTTT. This encodes CASRQGIFNQPQHF.

The rearrangement links TRBV10-2 to TRBJ2-3; a possible D gene is TRBD2 (6 bases). Per the germline V gene, CDR1 is WSHSY and CDR2 is SAAADI. This CDR3 is 17 amino acids long. V lost 2 bases, J lost 1 base, and 16 bases lay in between. The CDR3 spells CASSEPRGGEGTDTQYF. In DNA form, the CDR3 reads TGCGCCAGCAGTGAGCCGCGGGGCGGGGAAGGCACAGATACGCAGTATTTT.

Concerning this clone: This specimen includes other DNA sequences encoding the same CDR3. The chain carries TRBV4-1 and TRBJ2-7; weak D call: TRBD1 (5 bases). The CDR3 spans 13 residues. Per germline, CDR1 MGHRA and CDR2 YSYEKL. Trimming removed 2 bases at V and 2 bases at J, with 7 bases between. The CDR3 protein is CASSQRTTYEQYF. CDR3 nucleotide sequence: TGCGCCAGCAGCCAAAGGACAACCTACGAGCAGTACTTC.

The V call is TRBV2, the J call TRBJ2-5; 8 positions match TRBD2. Germline V gene data show CDR1 as SNHLY and CDR2 as FYNNEI. The CDR3 loop spans 15 amino acids. V shed 6 bases and J 5 bases; nucleotides not matched to a gene: 11. The CDR3 DNA follows: TGTGCCAGCAGGGACGGCGGGGGGTTGCTGGAGACCCAGTACTTC. Amino acids: CASRDGGGLLETQYF.

This clone has only one observation. The chain joins TRBV11-2 to TRBJ1-2; D call uncertain. Per the germline V gene, CDR1 is SGHAT and CDR2 is FQNNGV. The CDR3 has 15 amino acids. The V end was cut by 0 bases, the J end by 4 bases, with 12 bases between. CDR3 loop: CASSLDFTASYGYTF. CDR3 bases: TGTGCCAGCAGCTTAGATTTCACGGCTTCCTATGGCTACACCTTC.

This sequence joins TRBV6-5 and TRBJ2-7; 7 bases line up with TRBD1. The CDR3 has 15 amino acids. CDR1 is MNHEY and CDR2 is SVGAGI in the germline V gene. With V trimmed by 2 bases and J by 3 bases, 7 bases remained unmatched. CDR3 sequence reads: CASSYVAGGIYEQYF. The CDR3 coding sequence is TGTGCCAGCAGTTACGTAGCAGGGGGTATCTACGAGCAGTACTTC.

CDR3 sequence (DNA): TGTGCCAGCGTAGGACCGGGGGGCGGCACTGAAGCTTTCTTT. It encodes CASVGPGGGTEAFF. V is TRBV11-2 and J is TRBJ1-1; D might be TRBD1 (6 bases). CDR1 is SGHAT and CDR2 is FQNNGV in the germline V gene. This CDR3 spans 14 amino acids. Trimming stripped 8 bases from V and 4 bases from J, with 17 bases between.

This chain connects TRBV6-1 to TRBJ2-7; unclear D gene. This CDR3 region has 12 residues. Germline-derived CDR1 and CDR2 are MNHNS and SASEGT. V was pared by 2 bases and J by 5 bases, with 7 bases between. CDR3 residues: CASSEIHNEQYF. CDR3 sequence (DNA): TGTGCCAGCAGTGAAATTCATAACGAGCAGTACTTC.

This clone occurred once. J is TRBJ1-1 and V is TRBV7-9; D might be TRBD1 (5 bases). V was cut by 5 bases and J by 5 bases, with 12 bases left in between. The CDR3 totals 13 residues. Germline V gene lookup returns CDR1 SEHNR and CDR2 FQNEAQ (reference sequence). CDR3 sequence (DNA): TGTGCCAGCAGCCCACAGGAATTAACTGAAGCTTTCTTT. Translated: CASSPQELTEAFF. The whole variable domain, remainder taken from reference TRBV7-9 and TRBJ1-1, is DTGVSQNPRHKITKRGQNVTFRCDPISEHNRLYWYRQTLGQGPEFLTYFQNEAQLEKSRLLSDRFSAERPKGSFSTLEIQRTEQGDSAMYLCASSPQELTEAFFGQGTRLTVV.

This chain uses TRBV6-5 with TRBJ2-3; the D is unclear. Trimming stripped 6 bases from V and 0 bases from J, with 13 bases between. Looked up from germline, CDR1 is MNHEY and CDR2 is SVGAGI. The CDR3 is 15 residues long. The CDR3 is CASSPPLASTDTQYF. In DNA, the CDR3 is TGTGCCAGCAGCCCCCCCCTGGCTAGCACAGATACGCAGTATTTT.

This clone was observed once. The sample holds other DNA sequences that translate to the same CDR3. The rearrangement joins TRBV5-1 to TRBJ2-7; 8 positions agree with TRBD1. Germline V CDR1 and CDR2: SGHRS, YFSETQ. CDR3 length: 14 residues. The V gene end was trimmed by 2 bases and the J gene end by 0 bases; junction bases not matched to a gene: 1. The CDR3 nucleotides are TGCGCCAGCAGCTTCGGGACAGGCTCCTACGAGCAGTACTTC. Translated: CASSFGTGSYEQYF.

Notes on this clone: The identical CDR3 is also encoded by other nucleotide sequences in the sample. V is TRBV11-2 and J is TRBJ2-7; TRBD2 agrees at 7 bases. This CDR3 is built from 14 residues. The germline V gene has CDR1 SGHAT and CDR2 FQNNGV. V was clipped by 1 base and J by 0 bases; unmatched bases: 0. CDR3 sequence: CASSLVAGSYEQYF. CDR3 DNA: TGTGCCAGCAGCTTAGTAGCGGGCTCCTACGAGCAGTACTTC.

The J gene is TRBJ2-5, the V gene TRBV25-1, with TRBD1 identical over 12 bases. The CDR3 has 16 amino acids. V lost 6 bases and J lost 5; bases outside the gene matches: 10. CDR1 is MGHDK and CDR2 is SYGVNS in the germline V gene. This CDR3 is CASRSLGQGAEETQYF. Here the CDR3 DNA reads TGTGCCAGCAGGAGCCTGGGACAGGGGGCTGAGGAGACCCAGTACTTC.